Shown below are 31 T cell receptor beta chains from a single sample sequenced in a study of read filtering for tumor transcriptome and immune sequencing. This library used roughly 430 ng RNA and molecular barcoded adaptors spanning alpha/delta and beta/gamma chains. TCRdb passed the reads through MiXCR, listing each CDR3 protein once. Among roughly 130,000 distinct CDR3 sequences listed, 10% to 15% were seen once. The sample was a population of CD138-negative cells sorted from bone marrow. These receptors all come from a donor aged 40 or older with multiple myeloma.

This clonotype was found many times. The chain employs TRBV5-1 and TRBJ2-7; D remains unclear. The CDR3 is 14 amino acids. V shed 2 bases and J shed 1 base, with 10 bases lying between them. CDR1 is SGHRS and CDR2 is YFSETQ in the germline V gene. CDR3 nucleotides: TGCGCCAGCAGCTTAGGGATGGGGTCCTACGAGCAGTACTTC. It specifies CASSLGMGSYEQYF.

This chain links TRBV5-4 with TRBJ2-7; TRBD1 matches 8 bases. The CDR3 is made up of 15 amino acids. V was clipped by 3 bases and J by 0 bases; unmatched bases: 5. Germline V CDR1 and CDR2: SGHNT, YYREEE (reference sequence). CDR3 protein: CASSSDRDSSYEQYF. The DNA for the CDR3 is TGTGCCAGCAGCTCGGACAGGGACAGCTCCTACGAGCAGTACTTC.

On this clonotype: At one of its ends the junction is not consistent with the germline gene, which may arise from a read error. The gene calls are TRBV3-1 and TRBJ1-1; maybe TRBD1 (6 bases). Germline V lookup: CDR1 LGHDT, CDR2 YNNKEL (reference sequence). The CDR3 contains 13 residues. In DNA, the CDR3 is TGTGCCAGCAGCCGAACGGGGGGCACTGAAGCTCTCTTT. Its translation: CASSRTGGTEALF.

There are many counts of this clonotype. The chain recombines TRBV28 with TRBJ1-1, with 7 bases lining up with TRBD1. From germline, CDR1 is MDHEN and CDR2 SYDVKM. The CDR3 has 19 residues. The junction had 23 bases not matched to a gene; V was cut back by 6 bases and J by 4 bases. Here the CDR3 DNA reads TGTGCCAGCAGCCCACCTCCTTCCGGGACAGTAACGGACCTCACTGAAGCTTTCTTT. Its protein product is CASSPPPSGTVTDLTEAFF. Using reference TRBV28 and TRBJ1-1 for the parts outside the CDR3, the full variable domain is DVKVTQSSRYLVKRTGEKVFLECVQDMDHENMFWYRQDPGLGLRLIYFSYDVKMKEKGDIPEGYSVSREKKERFSLILESASTNQTSMYLCASSPPPSGTVTDLTEAFFGQGTRLTVV.

This clonotype occurred a few times. The genes are TRBV5-1 and TRBJ2-3, with 9 nucleotides matching TRBD2. The germline gives CDR1 SGHRS, CDR2 YFSETQ. The CDR3 loop spans 15 amino acids. The junction had 4 bases not matched to a gene; V was cut back by 1 base and J by 4 bases. Here the CDR3 reads CASSLTSGLSDTQYF. Here the CDR3 DNA reads TGCGCCAGCAGCTTGACTAGCGGGTTGTCAGATACGCAGTATTTT.

This clonotype appeared many times. The CDR3 DNA follows: TGTGCCAGCAGCCAAGTCGGCTTAGGGGGTTTTAATGAGCAGTTCTTC. Translated, it gives CASSQVGLGGFNEQFF. V usage is TRBV14 and J usage is TRBJ2-1; weak D call: TRBD1 (6 bases). The ends were cut back, 1 base at V and 7 bases at J, with 17 bases in the middle. This CDR3 comprises 16 residues. Germline CDR1 is SGHDN and CDR2 is FVKESK.

The rearrangement uses TRBV6-1 and TRBJ2-5, with a tentative D call TRBD1 (6 bases). Trimming took off 2 bases at V and 5 bases at J, with 24 bases between the two ends. CDR3 length: 18 residues. Germline CDR1 reads MNHNS; CDR2 reads SASEGT. CDR3 sequence reads: CASSENPVLTGGHETQYF. The CDR3 coding sequence is TGTGCCAGCAGTGAAAACCCGGTTCTGACAGGAGGTCATGAGACCCAGTACTTC.

This clonotype was recorded many times. The V and J genes are TRBV27 and TRBJ1-1; maybe TRBD1 (6 bases). Germline V gene data show CDR1 as MNHEY and CDR2 as SMNVEV (reference sequence). The CDR3 has 14 amino acids. Deletions cut 2 bases from V and 4 bases from J, with 11 bases between. This CDR3 is CASSLQGRSTEAFF. Written as DNA, the CDR3 is TGTGCCAGCAGTTTACAGGGGCGAAGCACTGAAGCTTTCTTT.

This clonotype has ten or more counts. The chain couples TRBV6-6 to TRBJ2-1; 16 bases are shared with TRBD2. CDR3 length: 19 residues. Germline assignment: CDR1 MNHNY and CDR2 SVGAGI (reference sequence). Trimming at V came to 6 bases and at J to 6 bases, leaving 14 bases not matched to a gene. Here the CDR3 reads CASSSLAGTSGREANEQFF. The CDR3 DNA sequence: TGTGCCAGCAGCAGCCTGGCCGGGACTAGCGGGAGGGAGGCCAATGAGCAGTTCTTC.

This clonotype was detected ten times or more. The chain carries TRBV28 and TRBJ2-7; D is perhaps TRBD1 or TRBD2 (5 bases each). Per germline, CDR1 MDHEN and CDR2 SYDVKM. The CDR3 is 16 amino acids. V was pared by 6 bases and J by 7 bases, with 25 bases between. This CDR3 is CASSRPGDLLPGEQYF. The CDR3 DNA reads TGTGCCAGCAGCCGACCCGGGGACCTCCTTCCTGGGGAGCAGTACTTC.

Worth noting for this clonotype: A much larger clone sits a single nucleotide away, making a read error possible. This sequence joins TRBV12-3 or TRBV12-4 and TRBJ1-1; no definite D call. With 5 bases removed from V and 7 bases from J, the gap between germline ends came to 17 bases. CDR3 length: 14 amino acids. The DNA for the CDR3 is TGTGCCAGCAGTCTACTACAGTTTGGGGATGAAGCTTTCTTT. Protein sequence: CASSLLQFGDEAFF.

This chain connects TRBV5-1 to TRBJ2-7, with D perhaps TRBD1 (6 bases). Germline CDR1 reads SGHRS; CDR2 reads YFSETQ. V dropped 2 bases and J dropped 4 bases, with 10 bases sitting between them. The CDR3 spans 13 residues. CDR3 protein: CASSFGQIYEQYF. The CDR3 DNA reads TGCGCCAGCAGCTTCGGACAGATTTACGAGCAGTACTTC.

At least ten counts were recorded for this clonotype. This chain uses TRBV3-1 with TRBJ2-1, with TRBD2 matching 7 bases. The CDR3 sequence is 16 residues long. V was pared by 0 bases and J by 5 bases, with 7 bases of the junction left unmatched. Germline V gene sequence: CDR1 LGHDT, CDR2 YNNKEL (reference sequence). CDR3 residues: CASSQDVASGHNEQFF. CDR3 in DNA: TGTGCCAGCAGCCAAGACGTGGCTAGCGGCCACAATGAGCAGTTCTTC.

Ten or more counts support this clonotype. The chain recombines TRBV7-2 with TRBJ1-1, with TRBD1 matching 7 bases. The length of the CDR3 is 17 residues. Trimming removed 1 base from V and 5 bases from J; junction bases left unmatched: 13. Germline loops: CDR1 SGHTA, CDR2 FQGNSA. The CDR3 DNA is TGTGCCAGCAGCTTAGGGGGGACAGTGGCCGTGGGAACTGAAGCTTTCTTT. It is translated as CASSLGGTVAVGTEAFF.

This clonotype was found many times. The chain joins TRBV2 to TRBJ2-5, with D perhaps TRBD1 or TRBD2 (5 bases each). Germline-derived CDR1 and CDR2 are SNHLY and FYNNEI. Trimming took 1 base from V and 4 from J, leaving 10 bases between them. The CDR3 is made up of 14 amino acids. The chain's CDR3 is CASSEDWDPETQYF. CDR3 DNA: TGTGCCAGCAGTGAAGACTGGGACCCAGAGACCCAGTACTTC.

This clonotype was detected a few times. This rearrangement joins TRBV5-5 to TRBJ2-5; D not certain. V lost 0 bases to trimming and J lost 7 bases, with 10 bases between them. CDR1 is SGHKS, CDR2 YYEKEE, per germline (reference sequence). CDR3 size: 13 residues. The CDR3, as DNA: TGTGCCAGCAGCTTGGCCTCAGAAGGGACCCAGTACTTC. Translated: CASSLASEGTQYF.

Many counts were recorded for this clonotype. The CDR3 nucleotides read TGTGCCAGCAGTTTAGGGCCCCCGGACCACAATGAGCAGTTCTTC. This gives the protein CASSLGPPDHNEQFF. The chain has TRBV27 and TRBJ2-1; D remains ambiguous. Trimming cost V 2 bases and J 5 bases, with 13 bases left between them. This CDR3 has 15 residues. Germline lookup yields CDR1 MNHEY and CDR2 SMNVEV (reference sequence).

This clonotype was observed a few times. The chain recombines TRBV7-3 with TRBJ2-7; TRBD1 is a possible D gene (6 bases). The CDR3 is 14 amino acids. V gave up 2 bases and J gave up 0 bases, with 8 bases separating them. Germline V gene sequence: CDR1 SGHTA, CDR2 FQGTGA. The DNA for the CDR3 is TGTGCCAGCAGCTTAGACAGGTACTCCTACGAGCAGTACTTC. Its protein product is CASSLDRYSYEQYF.

This clonotype was counted only a few times. The chain combines TRBV5-4 with TRBJ2-5; D remains ambiguous. In germline, CDR1 is SGHNT, CDR2 YYREEE (reference sequence). The V gene lost 4 bases and the J gene lost 2 bases, with 15 bases spanning the gap. CDR3 length equals 15 residues. The CDR3 bases are TGTGCCAGCAGCACCCCGAACGAAGGACAAGAGACCCAGTACTTC. Translating it yields CASSTPNEGQETQYF.

At least ten counts were recorded for this clonotype. The V gene is TRBV6-5, the J gene TRBJ1-4; D unclear. Deletions cut 6 bases from V and 7 bases from J, with 15 bases between. Germline CDR1 reads MNHEY; CDR2 reads SVGAGI. CDR3 length: 14 residues. The CDR3 is CASSPNSGSEKLFF. The CDR3 nucleotides are TGTGCCAGCAGCCCGAATTCTGGTAGTGAAAAACTGTTTTTT.

Ten or more counts support this clonotype. The V call is TRBV7-2, the J call TRBJ2-1; either TRBD1 or TRBD2 may supply D (5 bases each). CDR1 is SGHTA and CDR2 is FQGNSA in the germline V gene. The CDR3 covers 14 residues. V shed 1 base and J shed 9 bases, with 13 bases lying between them. Here the CDR3 DNA reads TGTGCCAGCAGCTTAGATTGGGGGACCTCTGAGCAGTTCTTC. Protein sequence: CASSLDWGTSEQFF.

This clonotype was counted at least ten times. The chain carries TRBV7-9 and TRBJ2-5, with 7 bases fitting TRBD1. Per the germline V gene, CDR1 is SEHNR and CDR2 is FQNEAQ (reference sequence). The CDR3 extends over 15 amino acids. J was trimmed by 0 bases and V by 3 bases; bases with no gene match: 4. CDR3 residues: CASSLWTGHQETQYF. CDR3 nucleotides: TGTGCCAGCAGCTTGTGGACAGGCCACCAAGAGACCCAGTACTTC. Supplemented by reference TRBV7-9 and TRBJ2-5, the full variable domain reads DTGVSQNPRHKITKRGQNVTFRCDPISEHNRLYWYRQTLGQGPEFLTYFQNEAQLEKSRLLSDRFSAERPKGSFSTLEIQRTEQGDSAMYLCASSLWTGHQETQYFGPGTRLLVL.

This clonotype is a singleton in its sample. A much larger clone sits a single nucleotide away, making a read error possible. CDR3 in amino acids: CASTPAGSLPQHF. The DNA of the CDR3 is TGTGCCAGCACCCCGGCAGGGTCTCTGCCCCAGCATTTT. The chain links TRBV6-1 to TRBJ1-5, with a weak D call TRBD1 (5 bases). This CDR3 has 13 residues. CDR1 and CDR2 (germline): MNHNS, SASEGT. The ends were cut back, 7 bases at V and 9 bases at J, with 16 bases in the middle.

Ten or more counts support this clonotype. The chain joins TRBV9 to TRBJ1-1, with D possibly TRBD1 on 6 matching bases. The V end was cut by 0 bases, the J end by 6 bases, with 21 bases between. Germline V gene data show CDR1 as SGDLS and CDR2 as YYNGEE. CDR3 length: 17 amino acids. DNA for the CDR3: TGTGCCAGCAGCGTAGAAGGGGGGGCAGGCGTTACTTCTGAAGCTTTCTTT. It codes for CASSVEGGAGVTSEAFF.

This clonotype was counted only a few times. The chain couples TRBV20-1 to TRBJ2-2; D ambiguous. V dropped 6 bases and J dropped 3 bases, with 8 bases sitting between them. This CDR3 comprises 12 residues. From germline, CDR1 is DFQATT and CDR2 SNEGSKA (reference sequence). This CDR3 reads CSANGYTGELFF. CDR3 coding DNA: TGCAGTGCAAACGGTTACACCGGGGAGCTGTTTTTT.

The table lists this clonotype with many counts. This chain joins TRBV5-1 and TRBJ2-3, with 9 bases identical to TRBD2. The CDR3 is made up of 14 amino acids. V shed 4 bases, J shed 7 bases, and the junction held 7 bases outside the gene matches. Germline CDR1 and CDR2: SGHRS and YFSETQ. The CDR3 here is CASSIAGERNTQYF. CDR3 nucleotide sequence: TGCGCCAGCAGCATAGCGGGGGAGCGGAATACGCAGTATTTT.

This clonotype showed up many times. The J gene is TRBJ2-5, the V gene TRBV29-1; no firm D call. The CDR3 contains 13 residues. Trimming removed 5 bases from V and 2 bases from J, with 12 bases in between. CDR1 is SQVTM and CDR2 is ANQGSEA in the germline V gene. The CDR3 DNA reads TGCAGCGTTCAGCCTCGGCGGCAAGAGACCCAGTACTTC. Translating it yields CSVQPRRQETQYF. Drawing the rest from reference TRBV29-1 and TRBJ2-5, the complete variable domain is SAVISQKPSRDICQRGTSLTIQCQVDSQVTMMFWYRQQPGQSLTLIATANQGSEATYESGFVIDKFPISRPNLTFSTLTVSNMSPEDSSIYLCSVQPRRQETQYFGPGTRLLVL.

This clonotype was seen repeatedly, ten times or more. The chain uses TRBV20-1 and TRBJ2-2, with D possibly TRBD2 on 5 matching bases. The CDR3 has 16 residues. Germline CDR1 DFQATT, CDR2 SNEGSKA (reference sequence). V gave up 1 base and J gave up 6 bases, with 18 bases separating them. This chain's CDR3 is CSARGPTRSSAGELFF. The CDR3 nucleotides are TGCAGTGCTAGAGGCCCCACTAGATCCAGTGCCGGGGAGCTGTTTTTT.

This clonotype was detected many times. This chain links TRBV28 with TRBJ2-1; 9 positions agree with TRBD1. In germline, CDR1 is MDHEN, CDR2 SYDVKM. The V gene end was trimmed by 7 bases and the J gene end by 4 bases; junction bases not matched to a gene: 5. The CDR3 runs to 14 residues. The DNA of the CDR3 is TGTGCCAGCAACGGCGGGACAGGGTACAATGAGCAGTTCTTC. Amino acid sequence: CASNGGTGYNEQFF.

The chain employs TRBV5-4 and TRBJ2-7; D remains ambiguous. In germline, CDR1 is SGHNT, CDR2 YYREEE (reference sequence). The CDR3 covers 13 residues. V lost 0 bases and J lost 0, with 4 bases in between. Here the CDR3 reads CASSLGNSYEQYF. The CDR3 coding sequence is TGTGCCAGCAGCTTGGGGAACTCCTACGAGCAGTACTTC. The full variable domain, rest sourced from reference TRBV5-4 and TRBJ2-7, is ETGVTQSPTHLIKTRGQQVTLRCSSQSGHNTVSWYQQALGQGPQFIFQYYREEENGRGNFPPRFSGLQFPNYSSELNVNALELDDSALYLCASSLGNSYEQYFGPGTRLTVT.

Ten or more counts support this clonotype. The CDR3 region has the DNA TGTGCCAGCAGCCTCAGTCGGGACAGGGGGCGGCACGAGCAGTACTTC. Its translation is CASSLSRDRGRHEQYF. The chain carries TRBV3-1 and TRBJ2-7, with 12 bases matching TRBD1. Germline-derived CDR1 and CDR2 are LGHDT and YNNKEL (reference sequence). The trim removed 4 bases at V and 5 bases at J, leaving 9 bases unmatched. CDR3 size: 16 residues.